This T cell receptor (beta chain) is from a study of memory CD4+ T cells and cytomegalovirus serostatus. Single viable CD3+CD4+CD8-CD45RO+ cells were sorted as the memory CD4+ T cells. The table came from immunoSEQ multiplex PCR; TCRdb's copy has only in-frame clones and leaves some out. The table includes under 80,000 clones, roughly three quarters detected once. The sample taken for sequencing was memory CD4+ T cells from blood. This receptor was obtained from an adult in good health and CMV-seropositive.

CDR3: CASSETGSGYTF. The CDR3 coding sequence is TGTGCCAGCAGTGAAACAGGGTCTGGCTACACCTTC. The V and J genes are TRBV6-1 and TRBJ1-2; possible D gene TRBD1, 6 bases. Trimming stripped 2 bases from V and 7 bases from J, with 8 bases between. This CDR3 is built from 12 residues. The V gene's germline CDR1 is MNHNS and CDR2 SASEGT.